A single sample is the source of the 22 T cell receptor beta chains below, sequenced in a study of identical twins listed by TCRdb under 2016. The library was obtained by 5' RACE. Sequencing was performed on an Illumina HiSeq 2000. TCRdb's own reprocessing of the public reads used fastp at Q25 and MiXCR and kept productive beta chains. Here each entry gathers all rows of one CDR3 protein and keeps the most common genes and DNA. Across this sample there are 500,000 or so distinct CDR3 sequences, with over 11% seen only once. The ten largest make up more than 0.8% of the sample. These same records also appear under a second study, on yellow fever vaccine responses in identical twins.

Sequencing was done on a sample of CD4+ T cells sorted from blood. Receptors were obtained from a woman younger than 35 in good health.

V usage is TRBV10-3 and J usage is TRBJ2-2, with TRBD1 identical over 8 bases. The junction had 8 bases not matched to a gene; V was cut back by 5 bases and J by 3 bases. This CDR3 has 16 amino acids. Germline CDR1 is ENHRY and CDR2 is SYGVKD. The CDR3: CAISLPDRVDTGELFF. In nucleotides, the CDR3 is TGTGCCATCAGTTTACCGGACAGGGTAGACACCGGGGAGCTGTTTTTT.

This clonotype appeared a few times. The chain uses TRBV5-1 and TRBJ2-7; D unclear. This CDR3 is built from 15 residues. V lost 0 bases, J lost 2 bases, and 12 bases lay in between. Germline-derived CDR1 and CDR2 are SGHRS and YFSETQ. The CDR3 nucleotides read TGCGCCAGCAGCTTGGCGCTAACCCCAGCCTACGAGCAGTACTTC. This gives the protein CASSLALTPAYEQYF.

The chain has TRBV6-2 or TRBV6-3 and TRBJ2-5; 10 nucleotides agree with TRBD2. Germline CDR1 reads MNHEY; CDR2 reads SVGEGT. The CDR3 is 17 amino acids. The V and J ends lost 2 bases and 5 bases, in that order; junction bases with no gene match: 11. Here the CDR3 reads CASSYLGAGGPWETQYF. Written as DNA, the CDR3 is TGTGCCAGCAGTTACCTTGGAGCGGGAGGGCCATGGGAGACCCAGTACTTC.

This clonotype was detected only a few times. The rearrangement joins TRBV20-1 to TRBJ2-7; possibly TRBD1 or TRBD2 for D (6 bases each). Trimming removed 3 bases at V and 1 base at J, with 16 bases between. This CDR3 contains 15 residues. Germline CDR1 DFQATT, CDR2 SNEGSKA (reference sequence). The CDR3 sequence: CSARLGGRNSYEQYF. CDR3 bases: TGCAGTGCTAGGCTCGGGGGCAGGAATTCCTACGAGCAGTACTTC.

This clonotype was recorded a few times. The genes are TRBV6-5 and TRBJ2-2; maybe TRBD1 (6 bases). Trimming pared 7 bases from V and 4 bases from J, leaving 7 bases between. This CDR3 spans 12 amino acids. Germline V gene data show CDR1 as MNHEY and CDR2 as SVGAGI. The CDR3 DNA follows: TGTGCCAGCAAAGGGGGCACCGGGGAGCTGTTTTTT. Protein product: CASKGGTGELFF.

This clonotype was detected only a few times. The rearrangement links TRBV24-1 to TRBJ1-2; D might be TRBD1 (6 bases). The CDR3 is 13 amino acids. CDR1 KGHDR and CDR2 SFDVKD come from the germline V gene. Trimming took 6 bases from V and 8 from J, leaving 15 bases between them. The CDR3 DNA reads TGTGCCACCAGTAACCGGGACACTCGGGGCTACACCTTC. It encodes CATSNRDTRGYTF.

The table lists this clonotype with a few counts. This rearrangement joins TRBV7-2 to TRBJ1-6; perhaps TRBD1 as D (5 bases). The CDR3 is made up of 15 amino acids. Germline values: CDR1 SGHTA, CDR2 FQGNSA. Trimming removed 2 bases from V and 8 bases from J, with 13 bases in between. The CDR3: CASSLWVGVDSPLHF. CDR3 sequence (DNA): TGTGCCAGCAGCTTATGGGTAGGGGTCGATTCACCCCTCCACTTT. Using reference TRBV7-2 and TRBJ1-6 for the parts outside the CDR3, the full variable domain is GAGVSQSPSNKVTEKGKDVELRCDPISGHTALYWYRQSLGQGLEFLIYFQGNSAPDKSGLPSDRFSAERTGGSVSTLTIQRTQQEDSAVYLCASSLWVGVDSPLHFGNGTRLTVT.

In its sample, this clonotype was seen a few times. The V gene is TRBV2, the J gene TRBJ2-2, with TRBD1 as a possible D gene (6 bases). Looked up from germline, CDR1 is SNHLY and CDR2 is FYNNEI. CDR3 size: 13 residues. Trimming pared 8 bases from V and 4 bases from J, leaving 11 bases between. Here the CDR3 reads CASVRGATGELFF. CDR3 in DNA: TGTGCCAGCGTCAGGGGTGCCACCGGGGAGCTGTTTTTT.

This sequence joins TRBV2 and TRBJ2-5, with 10 bases matching TRBD1. This CDR3 is 16 amino acids long. The germline V gene encodes CDR1 SNHLY and CDR2 FYNNEI. Trimming at V came to 7 bases and at J to 6 bases, leaving 14 bases not matched to a gene. The CDR3 DNA sequence: TGTGCCAGCACCTCTGGTCGGGACAGGGGAGGGAAGACCCAGTACTTC. As protein: CASTSGRDRGGKTQYF.

This clonotype was detected a few times. The rearrangement uses TRBV20-1 and TRBJ2-1; 7 bases align to TRBD2. Per germline, CDR1 DFQATT and CDR2 SNEGSKA (reference sequence). The CDR3 has 12 residues. V trimming: 6 bases; J trimming: 7 bases; junction bases outside the gene matches: 6. The CDR3 bases are TGCAGTGCCTCCAGCGGGAAGAATGAGCAGTTCTTC. This gives the protein CSASSGKNEQFF.

In this sample, this clonotype turned up a few times. The chain joins TRBV15 to TRBJ1-1; D is possibly TRBD1 (5 bases). V was shortened by 9 bases and J by 0 bases, with 20 bases between the two germline ends. The CDR3 totals 16 residues. CDR1 is LNHNV, CDR2 YYDKDF, per germline (reference sequence). The CDR3 bases are TGTGCCACGCAGGTGGGGCAGGGAAGGCTGAACACTGAAGCTTTCTTT. As protein: CATQVGQGRLNTEAFF. Full variable domain (rest looked up from reference TRBV15 and TRBJ1-1): DAMVIQNPRYQVTQFGKPVTLSCSQTLNHNVMYWYQQKSSQAPKLLFHYYDKDFNNEADTPDNFQSRRPNTSFCFLDIRSPGLGDTAMYLCATQVGQGRLNTEAFFGQGTRLTVV.

The chain uses TRBV10-3 and TRBJ2-7; weak D call: TRBD1 (6 bases). Looked up from germline, CDR1 is ENHRY and CDR2 is SYGVKD. Trimming took 7 bases from V and 0 from J, leaving 13 bases between them. The length of the CDR3 is 14 residues. CDR3 sequence (DNA): TGTGCCATCAATGAACAGGGTTTCTCCTACGAGCAGTACTTC. Its translation: CAINEQGFSYEQYF.

There are a few counts of this clonotype. The rearrangement joins TRBV6-1 to TRBJ2-5; a weak D match, TRBD2 (5 bases). The V end lost 5 bases, the J end lost 0 bases, and 10 bases lay between the germline ends. This CDR3 spans 14 amino acids. Looked up from germline, CDR1 is MNHNS and CDR2 is SASEGT. The chain's CDR3 is CASSRPGNQETQYF. The DNA of the CDR3 is TGTGCCAGCAGTAGACCGGGGAACCAAGAGACCCAGTACTTC.

At least ten counts were recorded for this clonotype. One junction end does not reproduce the germline sequence, and a read error may be involved. The chain links TRBV5-1 to TRBJ2-1; 10 nucleotides line up with TRBD1. In germline, CDR1 is SGHRS, CDR2 YFSETQ. This CDR3 has 16 amino acids. The CDR3 protein is CASTLRPGQGINEQFF. CDR3 nucleotide sequence: TGCGCCAGCACCTTGAGACCGGGACAGGGGATAAATGAGCAGTTCTTC.

This clonotype was seen more than once but under ten times. The chain links TRBV7-9 to TRBJ2-6; no definite D call. CDR1 is SEHNR, CDR2 FQNEAQ, per germline (reference sequence). V gave up 2 bases and J gave up 0 bases, with 8 bases separating them. This CDR3 is 16 amino acids long. The CDR3, as DNA: TGTGCCAGCAGCTTACTTTCGGGCTCTGGGGCCAACGTCCTGACTTTC. This gives the protein CASSLLSGSGANVLTF. Full variable domain (outside the CDR3, taken from reference TRBV7-9 and TRBJ2-6): DTGVSQNPRHKITKRGQNVTFRCDPISEHNRLYWYRQTLGQGPEFLTYFQNEAQLEKSRLLSDRFSAERPKGSFSTLEIQRTEQGDSAMYLCASSLLSGSGANVLTFGAGSRLTVL.

A few counts support this clonotype. This chain uses TRBV20-1 with TRBJ1-4, with TRBD1 identical over 7 bases. The germline V gene has CDR1 DFQATT and CDR2 SNEGSKA (reference sequence). The CDR3 is 16 residues long. CDR3 protein: CSRTAKQGQKNEKLFF. The CDR3 DNA sequence: TGCAGCCGGACGGCCAAACAGGGACAGAAAAATGAAAAACTGTTTTTT.

The table lists this clonotype with a few counts. V is TRBV10-3 and J is TRBJ1-5, with D unclear. V gave up 2 bases and J gave up 4 bases, with 3 bases separating them. Germline assignment: CDR1 ENHRY and CDR2 SYGVKD. The CDR3 loop spans 12 amino acids. The DNA for the CDR3 is TGTGCCATCAGTGAGGCTAATCAGCCCCAGCATTTT. Translation: CAISEANQPQHF.

The chain employs TRBV5-5 and TRBJ2-2, with D possibly matching TRBD1 (5 bases). With 0 bases removed from V and 4 bases from J, the gap between germline ends came to 10 bases. Germline lookup yields CDR1 SGHKS and CDR2 YYEKEE (reference sequence). CDR3 length: 15 amino acids. The CDR3: CASSLVGRSTGELFF. The CDR3 DNA reads as TGTGCCAGCAGCTTGGTGGGGCGCAGCACCGGGGAGCTGTTTTTT.

This clonotype was counted only a few times. This chain links TRBV6-2 or TRBV6-3 with TRBJ2-7; TRBD2 is a possible D gene (6 bases). Trimming stripped 7 bases from V and 5 bases from J, with 15 bases between. Germline-derived CDR1 and CDR2 are MNHEY and SVGEGT. This CDR3 spans 13 amino acids. The CDR3 region has the DNA TGTGCCAGCACCCTCCCGGGGGTCCACGAGCAGTACTTC. Encoded protein: CASTLPGVHEQYF.

With respect to this clonotype: This may arise from a read error, as a much more abundant clone is one base away. The V call is TRBV15, the J call TRBJ2-1, with D possibly TRBD2 on 5 matching bases. The CDR3 has 14 residues. Germline CDR1 reads LNHNV; CDR2 reads YYDKDF (reference sequence). The CDR3 region has the DNA TGTGCCTCCAGCAGAGATCTCCCGGGGTCTGAGCAGTTCTTC. Translating it yields CASSRDLPGSEQFF.

The chain combines TRBV28 with TRBJ1-6, with D perhaps matching TRBD1 (5 bases). The germline V gene has CDR1 MDHEN and CDR2 SYDVKM. This CDR3 is built from 14 residues. V shed 6 bases and J shed 14 bases, with 20 bases lying between them. The CDR3 loop is CASSPYRGGVSLHF. Written as DNA, the CDR3 is TGTGCCAGCAGCCCCTACCGCGGGGGGGTATCCCTCCACTTT.

Here the CDR3 reads CASRPDVTGELFF. DNA for the CDR3: TGCGCCAGCAGACCGGACGTGACCGGGGAGCTGTTTTTT. The chain has TRBV5-1 and TRBJ2-2, with D hard to call. V was trimmed by 5 bases and J by 5 bases, leaving 10 bases between them. The CDR3 is 13 amino acids. The germline gives CDR1 SGHRS, CDR2 YFSETQ.